These 9 T cell receptor beta chains were all obtained from the same sample, sequenced in a study of blood T cell repertoires in COVID-19. Repertoires were generated with immunoSEQ multiplex PCR, while TCRdb's copy carries only in-frame clones and drops some. This repertoire shows 90,000 to 120,000 clones, more than 70% found once; its top ten account for less than 5%. Sequencing input: peripheral blood. The receptor set was obtained from a human donor in a cohort sampled during active COVID-19.

This chain links TRBV10-2 with TRBJ2-5, with D tentatively TRBD2 (6 bases). The CDR3 runs to 13 residues. Per germline, CDR1 WSHSY and CDR2 SAAADI. Trimming shortened V by 8 bases and J by 4 bases, and 14 bases separated the two germline ends. In DNA, the CDR3 is TGCGCCAGCTTTTCGGGGGTTGCAGAGACCCAGTACTTC. Translated, it gives CASFSGVAETQYF.

The chain joins TRBV30 to TRBJ1-2, with 10 nucleotides matching TRBD1. Looked up from germline, CDR1 is GTSNPN and CDR2 is SVGIG (reference sequence). The CDR3 runs to 13 residues. Germline trimming cut 1 base from V and 7 bases from J; bases unmatched to any gene: 3. The CDR3 sequence: CAWSATGGFGYTF. DNA of the CDR3: TGTGCCTGGAGTGCGACAGGGGGCTTTGGCTACACCTTC.

The genes are TRBV27 and TRBJ2-5, with D hard to call. Germline loops: CDR1 MNHEY, CDR2 SMNVEV (reference sequence). Trimming removed 3 bases at V and 5 bases at J, with 13 bases between. The CDR3 contains 14 residues. CDR3 nucleotides: TGTGCCAGCAGTTTCTCTGGTTGGCGGGAGACCCAGTACTTC. It codes for CASSFSGWRETQYF.

The chain links TRBV25-1 to TRBJ2-7; D possibly corresponds to TRBD1 (5 bases). Deletions cut 1 base from V and 2 bases from J, with 9 bases between. Germline CDR1 is MGHDK and CDR2 is SYGVNS. The CDR3 runs 14 residues. The CDR3 loop reads CASSELARAYEQYF. The CDR3, as DNA: TGTGCCAGCAGTGAATTGGCCAGGGCCTACGAGCAGTACTTC.

The chain has TRBV6-1 and TRBJ2-7; D not certain. In germline, CDR1 is MNHNS, CDR2 SASEGT. The CDR3 sequence is 12 residues long. The V gene lost 2 bases and the J gene lost 4 bases, with 6 bases spanning the gap. CDR3 residues: CASSEPLYEQYV. DNA for the CDR3: TGTGCCAGCAGTGAACCTCTGTACGAGCAGTACGTC.

This chain links TRBV18 with TRBJ1-1; D may be TRBD1 (5 bases). Per germline, CDR1 KGHSH and CDR2 LQKENI. The CDR3 is made up of 15 amino acids. Trimming removed 0 bases from V and 5 bases from J, with 13 bases in between. CDR3 sequence: CASSPPQGGRTEAFF. In nucleotides, the CDR3 is TGTGCCAGCTCACCACCCCAGGGTGGACGTACTGAAGCTTTCTTT.

The chain couples TRBV3-1 (or the pseudogene TRBV3-2) to TRBJ1-2; D uncertain. The CDR3 totals 13 residues. V gave up 9 bases and J gave up 0 bases, with 11 bases separating them. Germline lookup yields CDR1 LGHDT and CDR2 YNNKEL (reference sequence). The CDR3 DNA reads as TGTGCCAGTAAGGGAGGGACTAACTATGGCTACACCTTC. This gives the protein CASKGGTNYGYTF.

CDR3 sequence (DNA): TGTGCCAGCAGCCAAGGGAGATTGAACACTGAAGCTTTCTTT. Amino acid sequence: CASSQGRLNTEAFF. The chain is built from TRBV3-1 (or the pseudogene TRBV3-2) and TRBJ1-1; no clear D. The CDR3 consists of 14 residues. The germline V and J ends were trimmed by 1 base and 0 bases, with 6 bases remaining between them. In germline, CDR1 is LGHDT, CDR2 YNNKEL (reference sequence).

This sequence joins TRBV28 and TRBJ1-4, with 9 bases that match TRBD1. The CDR3 totals 15 residues. The J segment lost 4 bases and the V segment lost 9 bases, leaving 9 bases of the junction unmatched. Germline lookup yields CDR1 MDHEN and CDR2 SYDVKM. CDR3 sequence: CASRGPGQGNEKLFF. Written as DNA, the CDR3 is TGTGCCAGTAGGGGACCGGGACAGGGTAATGAAAAACTGTTTTTT.